These 24 T cell receptor beta chains originate from one sample sequenced in a study of T cell clones after liver transplantation. Assay used: immunoSEQ multiplex PCR; TCRdb lists only in-frame clones, some missing. The sample shows 35,000 to 45,000 clones, around 84% of them seen only once. The material was CD4+ T cells from blood, obtained 24 months after liver transplant. These receptors came from a human patient who received a liver transplant. Certain T cells may be donor cells from the graft.

The rearrangement links TRBV21-1 to TRBJ2-1. TRBV21-1 is listed as a pseudogene. The CDR3 is made up of 17 amino acids. CDR3 in amino acids: CASSSPARPFPKMEQFF. The DNA of the CDR3 is TGTGCCAGCAGCTCCCCGGCCCGGCCTTTCCCCAAGATGGAGCAGTTCTTC.

V gene TRBV4-2 combines with J gene TRBJ2-1; TRBD2 aligns across 7 bases. J lost 8 bases, V lost 5 bases, and 6 bases had no gene match. This CDR3 is 13 amino acids long. In germline, CDR1 is LGHNA, CDR2 YNFKEQ. CDR3 loop: CASSSRDYDEQFF. The DNA for the CDR3 is TGTGCCAGCAGCTCCCGGGACTATGATGAGCAGTTCTTC.

The chain has TRBV6-5 and TRBJ1-1, with D maybe TRBD1 (5 bases). Germline CDR1 reads MNHEY; CDR2 reads SVGAGI. V was cut by 4 bases and J by 4 bases, with 19 bases left in between. This CDR3 is built from 16 residues. The CDR3: CASSSEGRRIGTEAFF. DNA of the CDR3: TGTGCCAGCAGTTCCGAGGGGAGACGGATCGGCACTGAAGCTTTCTTT.

The rearrangement links TRBV18 to TRBJ1-5; tentative D call: TRBD1 (6 bases). The CDR3 totals 15 residues. The V gene lost 3 bases and the J gene lost 4 bases, with 13 bases spanning the gap. From germline, CDR1 is KGHSH and CDR2 LQKENI. In DNA, the CDR3 is TGTGCCAGCTCACCCCTCCGACAGGAAAATCAGCCCCAGCATTTT. Translating gives CASSPLRQENQPQHF.

The rearrangement uses TRBV19 and TRBJ1-3; no firm D call. The V gene lost 7 bases and the J gene lost 3 bases, with 7 bases spanning the gap. Germline CDR1 LNHDA, CDR2 SQIVND (reference sequence). CDR3 size: 12 residues. The CDR3 sequence: CASNIRGNTIYF. The CDR3 DNA follows: TGTGCCAGTAATATCCGTGGAAACACCATATATTTT.

J is TRBJ2-5 and V is TRBV18, with TRBD2 matching 7 bases. Germline values: CDR1 KGHSH, CDR2 LQKENI. The V gene end was trimmed by 5 bases and the J gene end by 1 base; junction bases not matched to a gene: 10. CDR3 length: 16 amino acids. CDR3 nucleotide sequence: TGTGCCAGCTCAGCGACCGCCCCGGGGGGCCAAGAGACCCAGTACTTC. Its translation is CASSATAPGGQETQYF.

The chain employs TRBV7-2 and TRBJ2-5; weak D call: TRBD1 (5 bases). The CDR3 runs 16 residues. Deletions cut 8 bases from V and 4 bases from J, with 23 bases between. The V gene's germline CDR1 is SGHTA and CDR2 FQGNSA. The CDR3: CASQGGFGLPGETQYF. CDR3 DNA sequence: TGTGCCAGCCAGGGTGGCTTCGGTCTCCCTGGAGAGACCCAGTACTTC.

The chain couples TRBV5-1 to TRBJ1-1; D is ambiguous. V lost 0 bases, J lost 5 bases, and 11 bases lay in between. Per the germline V gene, CDR1 is SGHRS and CDR2 is YFSETQ. The CDR3 is 14 residues long. CDR3 loop: CASSLAALATEAFF. In DNA, the CDR3 is TGCGCCAGCAGCTTGGCCGCTTTGGCGACTGAAGCTTTCTTT.

The V and J genes are TRBV19 and TRBJ2-5; TRBD2 aligns across 13 bases. CDR1 is LNHDA and CDR2 is SQIVND in the germline V gene (reference sequence). Trimming at V came to 5 bases and at J to 2 bases, leaving 5 bases not matched to a gene. The CDR3 contains 16 residues. The CDR3 sequence is CASSPKLAGGQETQYF. CDR3 DNA sequence: TGTGCCAGTAGTCCAAAACTAGCGGGGGGGCAAGAGACCCAGTACTTC.

This sequence joins TRBV5-1 and TRBJ2-2; 8 positions agree with TRBD2. CDR1 is SGHRS, CDR2 YFSETQ, per germline. Trimming took 4 bases from V and 2 from J; bases not matched to a gene: 7. The CDR3 has 16 residues. The CDR3 nucleotides read TGCGCCAGCAGCCCCTCTGCGGGGGGAAACACCGGGGAGCTGTTTTTT. Translated, it gives CASSPSAGGNTGELFF.

The genes are TRBV2 and TRBJ2-7; possible D gene TRBD1, 7 bases. Per germline, CDR1 SNHLY and CDR2 FYNNEI. The ends were cut back, 2 bases at V and 0 bases at J, with 8 bases in the middle. This CDR3 comprises 14 residues. The CDR3 loop reads CASSEQGGSYEQYF. CDR3 nucleotide sequence: TGTGCCAGCAGTGAACAGGGGGGCTCCTACGAGCAGTACTTC. Combining the CDR3 with reference TRBV2 and TRBJ2-7 gives the whole variable domain EPEVTQTPSHQVTQMGQEVILRCVPISNHLYFYWYRQILGQKVEFLVSFYNNEISEKSEIFDDQFSVERPDGSNFTLKIRSTKLEDSAMYFCASSEQGGSYEQYFGPGTRLTVT.

J is TRBJ2-5 and V is TRBV5-1; 13 bases line up with TRBD2. The V gene end was trimmed by 4 bases and the J gene end by 7 bases; junction bases not matched to a gene: 16. Germline V gene lookup returns CDR1 SGHRS and CDR2 YFSETQ. The CDR3 is 18 amino acids. In nucleotides, the CDR3 is TGCGCCAGCAGCACAGGGACTAGCGGGATGGGGGGTCTGTGGACCCAGTACTTC. Protein sequence: CASSTGTSGMGGLWTQYF.

This clone was recorded a few times. This chain connects TRBV7-2 to TRBJ2-1, with 10 bases that match TRBD2. The V gene end was trimmed by 5 bases and the J gene end by 9 bases; junction bases not matched to a gene: 16. This CDR3 has 17 amino acids. The germline V gene encodes CDR1 SGHTA and CDR2 FQGNSA. The chain's CDR3 is CASSQPLAGAQLREQFF. In DNA form, the CDR3 reads TGTGCCAGCAGCCAACCGCTAGCGGGGGCCCAACTCCGTGAGCAGTTCTTC. Supplemented by reference TRBV7-2 and TRBJ2-1, the full variable domain reads GAGVSQSPSNKVTEKGKDVELRCDPISGHTALYWYRQSLGQGLEFLIYFQGNSAPDKSGLPSDRFSAERTGGSVSTLTIQRTQQEDSAVYLCASSQPLAGAQLREQFFGPGTRLTVL.

The CDR3 loop is CASSPRDRGQETQYF. The CDR3 DNA reads TGTGCCAGCTCACCAAGGGACAGGGGACAAGAGACCCAGTACTTC. J is TRBJ2-5 and V is TRBV18; 10 nucleotides align to TRBD1. The CDR3 is 15 residues long. The germline V gene encodes CDR1 KGHSH and CDR2 LQKENI. Trimming at V came to 2 bases and at J to 2 bases, leaving 2 bases not matched to a gene.

The rearrangement links TRBV19 to TRBJ2-1; no reliable D call. Looked up from germline, CDR1 is LNHDA and CDR2 is SQIVND (reference sequence). Trimming left V 7 bases short and J 4 bases short, with 11 bases between. The CDR3 length is 13 residues. The CDR3 DNA reads TGTGCCAGTACGAATCGACTTTACAATGAGCAGTTCTTC. Translated: CASTNRLYNEQFF. The full variable domain, rest sourced from reference TRBV19 and TRBJ2-1, is DGGITQSPKYLFRKEGQNVTLSCEQNLNHDAMYWYRQDPGQGLRLIYYSQIVNDFQKGDIAEGYSVSREKKESFPLTVTSAQKNPTAFYLCASTNRLYNEQFFGPGTRLTVL.

The chain uses TRBV30 and TRBJ2-3; tentative D call: TRBD2 (6 bases). The V end lost 0 bases, the J end lost 1 base, and 8 bases lay between the germline ends. The CDR3 runs 14 residues. Germline CDR1 reads GTSNPN; CDR2 reads SVGIG (reference sequence). Written as DNA, the CDR3 is TGTGCCTGGAGTGTACAGCGGGGCACAGATACGCAGTATTTT. Its protein is CAWSVQRGTDTQYF.

The chain links TRBV11-2 to TRBJ1-6, with 8 bases lining up with TRBD1. CDR1 is SGHAT, CDR2 FQNNGV, per germline. J gave up 9 bases and V 5 bases, and 6 bases lay outside the gene matches. This CDR3 has 14 amino acids. CDR3 protein: CASSPDRGGSPLHF. CDR3 sequence (DNA): TGTGCCAGCAGCCCCGACAGGGGCGGTTCACCCCTCCACTTT.

V is TRBV21-1 and J is TRBJ2-5; TRBD2 reflects the table's D call only, with no check against the DNA. TRBV21-1 is assigned pseudogene status. CDR3 length equals 15 residues. The chain's CDR3 is CASSKNGRTWGAQYF. The CDR3 bases are TGTGCCAGCAGCAAAAACGGACGGACATGGGGGGCCCAGTACTTC.

The chain combines TRBV18 with TRBJ1-1; TRBD1 is a possible D gene (6 bases). V lost 3 bases, J lost 1 base, and 12 bases lay in between. The CDR3 extends over 15 amino acids. Germline lookup yields CDR1 KGHSH and CDR2 LQKENI. The CDR3 sequence: CASSPVGGANTEAFF. In DNA form, the CDR3 reads TGTGCCAGCTCACCCGTGGGGGGGGCGAACACTGAAGCTTTCTTT.

The chain recombines TRBV19 with TRBJ2-7, with 7 bases matching TRBD1. With 4 bases clipped from V and 2 bases from J, the junction kept 5 bases outside the gene matches. The CDR3 extends over 14 amino acids. Germline CDR1 and CDR2: LNHDA and SQIVND (reference sequence). The DNA of the CDR3 is TGTGCCAGTAGTAATCCGGGACAGACCTACGAGCAGTACTTC. Translation: CASSNPGQTYEQYF.

The rearrangement joins TRBV14 to TRBJ2-5; 8 bases line up with TRBD2. The CDR3 has 15 residues. The J segment lost 5 bases and the V segment lost 2 bases, leaving 7 bases of the junction unmatched. The germline V gene encodes CDR1 SGHDN and CDR2 FVKESK. The CDR3 bases are TGTGCCAGCAGCCAAACGGGGGGGTCGTTTGAGACCCAGTACTTC. This translates into CASSQTGGSFETQYF.

The gene calls are TRBV19 and TRBJ2-7; D remains unclear. Deletions cut 3 bases from V and 5 bases from J, with 17 bases between. This CDR3 contains 15 residues. The germline CDR1 and CDR2 sequences are LNHDA and SQIVND (reference sequence). This CDR3 reads CASSIWESRRDEQYF. As DNA, the CDR3 is TGTGCCAGTAGTATTTGGGAATCGCGCCGCGACGAGCAGTACTTC.

V gene TRBV2 combines with J gene TRBJ2-5, with D tentatively TRBD2 (6 bases). The length of the CDR3 is 14 residues. The V gene lost 2 bases and the J gene lost 3 bases, with 10 bases spanning the gap. Germline-derived CDR1 and CDR2 are SNHLY and FYNNEI. Here the CDR3 DNA reads TGTGCCAGCAGTGAACCCGGAGGGGAAGAGACCCAGTACTTC. Its protein product is CASSEPGGEETQYF.

This rearrangement joins TRBV7-2 to TRBJ2-7, with 7 bases that match TRBD1. J was trimmed by 1 base and V by 5 bases; bases with no gene match: 5. This CDR3 region has 14 residues. Germline values: CDR1 SGHTA, CDR2 FQGNSA. The CDR3 loop reads CASSLGGTSYEQYF. DNA of the CDR3: TGTGCCAGCAGCCTAGGGGGCACGTCCTACGAGCAGTACTTC.